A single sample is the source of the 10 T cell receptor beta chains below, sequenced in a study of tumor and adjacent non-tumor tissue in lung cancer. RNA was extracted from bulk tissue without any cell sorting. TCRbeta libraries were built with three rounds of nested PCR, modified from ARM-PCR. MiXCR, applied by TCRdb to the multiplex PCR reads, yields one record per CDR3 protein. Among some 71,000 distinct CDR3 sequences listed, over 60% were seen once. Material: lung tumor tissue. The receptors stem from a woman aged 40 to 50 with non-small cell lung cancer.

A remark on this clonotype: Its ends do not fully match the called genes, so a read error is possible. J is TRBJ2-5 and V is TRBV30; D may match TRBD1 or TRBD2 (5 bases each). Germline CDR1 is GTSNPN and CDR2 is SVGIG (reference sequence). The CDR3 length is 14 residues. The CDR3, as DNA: TGTGTCTGGACTCAAGGTACCTCCCAAGGGACCCGGTACTTC. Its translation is CVWTQGTSQGTRYF.

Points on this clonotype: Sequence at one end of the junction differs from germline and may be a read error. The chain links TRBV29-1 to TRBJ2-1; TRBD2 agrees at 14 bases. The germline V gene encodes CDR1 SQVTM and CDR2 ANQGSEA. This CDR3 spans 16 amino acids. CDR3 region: CNAYLGGLAGATEQFF. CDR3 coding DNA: TGCAACGCTTATTTAGGGGGACTAGCGGGAGCGACGGAGCAGTTTTTC.

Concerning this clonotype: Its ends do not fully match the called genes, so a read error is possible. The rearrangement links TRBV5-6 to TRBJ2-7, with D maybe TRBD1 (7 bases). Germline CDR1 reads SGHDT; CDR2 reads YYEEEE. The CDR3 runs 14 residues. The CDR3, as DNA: TGTACCAGCAGCTTGCAGGGGGGCTCCTACGAGCAGTACTTC. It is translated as CTSSLQGGSYEQYF.

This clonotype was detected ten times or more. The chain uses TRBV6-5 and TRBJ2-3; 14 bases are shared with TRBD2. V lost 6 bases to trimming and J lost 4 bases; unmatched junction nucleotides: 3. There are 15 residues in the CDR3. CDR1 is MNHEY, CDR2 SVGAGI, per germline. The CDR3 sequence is CASSRLAGGSDTQYF. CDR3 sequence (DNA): TGTGCCAGCAGCCGACTAGCGGGGGGGTCAGATACGCAGTATTTT.

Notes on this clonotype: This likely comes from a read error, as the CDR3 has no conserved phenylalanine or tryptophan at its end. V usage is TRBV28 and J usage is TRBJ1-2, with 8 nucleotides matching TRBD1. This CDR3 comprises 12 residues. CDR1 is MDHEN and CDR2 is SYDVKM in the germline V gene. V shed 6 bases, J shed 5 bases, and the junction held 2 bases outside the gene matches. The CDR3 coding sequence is TGTGCCAGCAGAGGACAGGGTTATGGCTACACCTTA. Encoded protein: CASRGQGYGYTL.

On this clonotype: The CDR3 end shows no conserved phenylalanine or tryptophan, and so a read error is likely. Written as DNA, the CDR3 is TGTGCCAGCAGTAACGGGACAGGGAATAATGAGCAGTTCTTA. Its protein product is CASSNGTGNNEQFL. The chain is built from TRBV6-6 and TRBJ2-1; 9 bases are a match to TRBD1. CDR3 length equals 14 residues. CDR1 is MNHNY, CDR2 SVGAGI, per germline (reference sequence). Trimming at V came to 5 bases and at J to 7 bases, leaving 6 bases not matched to a gene.

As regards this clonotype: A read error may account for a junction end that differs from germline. In DNA form, the CDR3 reads TGTGCCAGCAGCCGAAGTCCTAGCAAATACACAGGGGAGCTGTTTTTT. Translating gives CASSRSPSKYTGELFF. The chain combines TRBV4-2 with TRBJ2-2; D possibly corresponds to TRBD2 (5 bases). From germline, CDR1 is LGHNA and CDR2 YNFKEQ. This CDR3 comprises 16 residues.

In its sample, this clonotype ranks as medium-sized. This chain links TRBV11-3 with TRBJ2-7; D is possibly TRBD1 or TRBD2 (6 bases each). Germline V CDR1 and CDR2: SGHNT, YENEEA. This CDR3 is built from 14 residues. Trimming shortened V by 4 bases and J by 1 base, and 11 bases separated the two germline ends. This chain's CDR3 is CASSYLGGSYEQYF. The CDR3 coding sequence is TGTGCCAGCAGCTACCTAGGGGGGTCCTACGAGCAGTACTTC.

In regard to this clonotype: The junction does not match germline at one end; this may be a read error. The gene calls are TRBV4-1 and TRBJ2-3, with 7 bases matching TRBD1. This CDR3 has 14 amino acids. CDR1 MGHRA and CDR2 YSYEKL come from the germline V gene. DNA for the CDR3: TGCACCAGCACCCAAGAGCCAGGGACAGATATGCAGTATTTT. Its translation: CTSTQEPGTDMQYF.

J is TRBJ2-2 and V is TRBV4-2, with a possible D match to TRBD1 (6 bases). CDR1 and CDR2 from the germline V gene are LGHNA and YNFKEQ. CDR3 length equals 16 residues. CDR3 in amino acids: CVSSHAYRVVTGELFF. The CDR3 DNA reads TGTGTAAGCAGCCATGCTTACAGGGTTGTCACCGGGGAGCTGTTTTTT.